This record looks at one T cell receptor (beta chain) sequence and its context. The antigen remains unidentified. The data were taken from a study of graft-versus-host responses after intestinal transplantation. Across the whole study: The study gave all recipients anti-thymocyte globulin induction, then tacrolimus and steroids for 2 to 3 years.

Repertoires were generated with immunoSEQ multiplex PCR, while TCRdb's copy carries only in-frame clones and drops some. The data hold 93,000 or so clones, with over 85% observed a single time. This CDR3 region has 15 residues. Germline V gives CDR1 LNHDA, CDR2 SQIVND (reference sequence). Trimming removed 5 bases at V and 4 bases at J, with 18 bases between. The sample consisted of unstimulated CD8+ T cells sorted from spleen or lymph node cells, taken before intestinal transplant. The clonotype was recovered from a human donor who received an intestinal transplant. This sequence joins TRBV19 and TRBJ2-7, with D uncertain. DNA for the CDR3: TGTGCCAGTAGTGAGACACTCGTTTACGGGTACGAGCAGTACTTC. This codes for CASSETLVYGYEQYF. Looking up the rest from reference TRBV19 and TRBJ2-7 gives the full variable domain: DGGITQSPKYLFRKEGQNVTLSCEQNLNHDAMYWYRQDPGQGLRLIYYSQIVNDFQKGDIAEGYSVSREKKESFPLTVTSAQKNPTAFYLCASSETLVYGYEQYFGPGTRLTVT.